This TCR beta chain is drawn from a study of blood T cell repertoires in COVID-19. Overall study context: In each case, the material was cDNA or gDNA derived from T cells, B-cell-depleted T cells, or PBMCs.

Clones were read by immunoSEQ multiplex PCR, and TCRdb kept only the in-frame ones, dropping some. The sample shows approximately 100,000 clones, 90% to 95% of them seen only once. V was clipped by 4 bases and J by 0 bases; unmatched bases: 7. CDR1 is SGHNT, CDR2 YYREEE, per germline (reference sequence). This CDR3 spans 16 amino acids. The chain carries TRBV5-4 and TRBJ2-1, with TRBD1 matching 7 bases. The sequence was obtained from a man aged 45 to 65 with acute or convalescent COVID-19. The sample consisted of peripheral blood. For the CDR3, the DNA is TGTGCCAGCAGCACCCCGACAGGGAGCTCCTACAATGAGCAGTTCTTC. It is translated as CASSTPTGSSYNEQFF.